This T cell receptor beta chain was sequenced during a study of cytomegalovirus exposure and HLA in healthy donors. Turning to the study itself: Of 350 to 400 genotyped donors, roughly 81% grouped in the Caucasian-associated ancestry cluster. Whole-study findings and limits: Cytomegalovirus-associated TCR beta chains were listed, numbering roughly 150. Several of the most significant clusters were apparently associated with common viral pathogens in a later analysis.

This clone was detected only once. Its specificity is unknown. PCR employed 60 Vbeta and 13 Jbeta primers. TCRdb's copy holds only in-frame clones and misses some; the assay was immunoSEQ multiplex PCR. Among approximately 170,000 clones listed, approximately 85% were seen once. Sequences were obtained from PBMCs. The sequence came from a man aged 30-40 years in good health and CMV-seropositive.

The DNA of the CDR3 is TGTGCCAGCAGTGGACAGGGAGGCTCCTACGAGCAGTACTTC. This encodes CASSGQGGSYEQYF. The rearrangement links TRBV6-5 to TRBJ2-7, with TRBD1 matching over 8 bases. Trimming removed 5 bases from V and 0 bases from J; junction bases left unmatched: 3. The germline V gene has CDR1 MNHEY and CDR2 SVGAGI. The CDR3 runs 14 residues.